The rows below give T cell receptor beta chains drawn from one sample of a study of blood T cell repertoires in COVID-19. Data came from immunoSEQ multiplex PCR; TCRdb stores just in-frame clones and leaves some out. Among 50,000 to 65,000 clones listed, more than 70% were seen once. Source material: peripheral blood. These receptors were obtained from a human donor in a cohort sampled during active COVID-19. The CDR3 runs from the conserved cysteine through the conserved F or W. The order of the fields is CDR3 protein, CDR3 DNA, J gene, V gene, D gene, clone size. The D gene is left open where the match is weak. Part of the rows lack a size; the others show once, few, many or a class for expanded clones.

CATRGSATGGEQYF TGTGCCACCCGGGGGAGCGCGACCGGGGGCGAGCAGTACTTC TRBJ2-7 TRBV15 NA NA
CASSEWTSGAWQFF TGTGCCAGCAGTGAATGGACTAGCGGGGCTTGGCAGTTCTTC TRBJ2-1 TRBV6-1 TRBD2 NA
CASSSRTSGSTDTQYF TGTGCCAGCAGCTCGCGGACTAGCGGGAGCACAGATACGCAGTATTTT TRBJ2-3 TRBV7-9 TRBD2 once
CSVLEGETQYF TGCAGCGTGTTGGAGGGAGAGACCCAGTACTTC TRBJ2-5 TRBV29-1 NA NA
CASSTRDRGSSEQFF TGTGCCAGCAGCACCCGGGACAGGGGAAGTAGTGAGCAGTTCTTC TRBJ2-1 TRBV9 TRBD1 NA
CASSLTGTGHHEQFF TGTGCCAGCAGCCTAACCGGGACAGGGCATCATGAGCAGTTCTTC TRBJ2-1 TRBV25-1 TRBD1 NA
CASSEGGFSGNTIYF TGTGCCAGCAGTGAAGGAGGTTTCTCTGGAAACACCATATATTTT TRBJ1-3 TRBV6-1 NA NA
CASSPKNGLGTEAFF TGTGCCAGCAGTCCCAAAAACGGACTAGGCACTGAAGCTTTCTTT TRBJ1-1 TRBV6-6 NA NA
CASSRGTSVREQFF TGTGCCAGCAGCCGGGGAACTAGCGTGAGGGAGCAGTTCTTC TRBJ2-1 TRBV2 TRBD2 NA
CASSPTGNYGYTF TGTGCCAGCAGCCCCACAGGGAACTATGGCTACACCTTC TRBJ1-2 TRBV2 NA NA
CASSLEPGVYNEQFF TGCGCCAGCAGCTTGGAGCCAGGGGTGTACAATGAGCAGTTCTTC TRBJ2-1 TRBV5-1 NA few
CASTPGAGAGETQYF TGCGCCAGCACTCCGGGTGCGGGAGCGGGGGAGACCCAGTACTTC TRBJ2-5 TRBV10-1 TRBD2 medium-sized
CASSQVVAASGGPGDTQYF TGTGCCAGCAGCCAAGTGGTTGCGGCTAGCGGGGGACCAGGAGATACGCAGTATTTT TRBJ2-3 TRBV4-2 TRBD2 NA
CASSVASGGTATDTQYF TGTGCCAGCAGTGTCGCTAGCGGGGGGACGGCCACAGATACGCAGTATTTT TRBJ2-3 TRBV6-1 TRBD2 NA
CATSRDDNENIQYF TGTGCCACCAGCAGAGACGACAATGAGAACATTCAGTACTTC TRBJ2-4 TRBV15 NA NA
CASSPSSGGAYNEQFF TGCGCCAGCAGCCCTTCTAGCGGGGGCGCCTACAATGAGCAGTTCTTC TRBJ2-1 TRBV5-1 TRBD2 NA
CASSSVGLAGGNEQFF TGTGCCAGCAGCTCCGTCGGACTAGCGGGAGGCAATGAGCAGTTCTTC TRBJ2-1 TRBV11-3 TRBD2 NA
CASSPNGGGNEQYF TGTGCCAGCTCACCAAATGGGGGGGGAAACGAGCAGTACTTC TRBJ2-7 TRBV18 TRBD2 NA
CASRLVGDRGGTGELFF TGTGCAAGTCGCTTAGTGGGGGACAGGGGAGGTACCGGGGAGCTGTTTTTT TRBJ2-2 TRBV12-2 NA NA
CASSEGSSQETQYF TGCGCCAGCAGTGAGGGGAGCTCACAAGAGACCCAGTACTTC TRBJ2-5 TRBV10-2 NA NA
CASSYQGGVSIEQYF TGTGCCAGCAGCTACCAAGGGGGAGTATCGATCGAGCAGTACTTC TRBJ2-7 TRBV11-2 NA NA
CASSFSGEQYF TGTGCCAGCAGCTTTAGCGGGGAGCAGTACTTC TRBJ2-7 TRBV5-6 TRBD2 NA
CSASPRLAGYSYEQYF TGCAGTGCTAGTCCCCGACTAGCGGGCTACTCCTACGAGCAGTACTTC TRBJ2-7 TRBV20-1 TRBD2 NA
CASSLYTGRNEQFF TGTGCCAGCAGCTTATATACTGGTCGGAATGAGCAGTTCTTC TRBJ2-1 TRBV7-2 NA NA
CASSIDRYNEQFF TGTGCCAGCAGCATTGACAGGTACAATGAGCAGTTCTTC TRBJ2-1 TRBV9 NA NA
CASSASGEEKLFF TGTGCCAGCAGTGCCTCAGGGGAGGAAAAACTGTTTTTT TRBJ1-4 TRBV2 NA NA
CATSDPSSGIHNEQFF TGTGCCACCAGTGATCCTTCTAGCGGGATTCACAATGAGCAGTTCTTC TRBJ2-1 TRBV24-1 TRBD2 NA
CASSPVATGELFF TGTGCCAGCAGCCCTGTTGCGACCGGGGAGCTGTTTTTT TRBJ2-2 TRBV12-3/TRBV12-4 NA NA
CSVYGGQYGYTF TGCAGCGTATACGGGGGACAGTATGGCTACACCTTC TRBJ1-2 TRBV29-1 TRBD1 once
CASSEAGGPYGYTF TGTGCCAGCAGTGAAGCTGGCGGGCCCTATGGCTACACCTTC TRBJ1-2 TRBV6-1 NA NA
CASSVTGSSYNEQFF TGTGCCAGCAGCGTAACGGGTAGCTCCTACAATGAGCAGTTCTTC TRBJ2-1 TRBV9 NA once
CARPGVLAYEQYF TGTGCCAGACCGGGGGTTTTAGCCTACGAGCAGTACTTC TRBJ2-7 TRBV5-3 NA once
CASSPWTGRYQPQHF TGTGCCAGCAGTCCCTGGACAGGGCGGTATCAGCCCCAGCATTTT TRBJ1-5 TRBV28 TRBD1 NA
CASSGGQGREQYF TGTGCCAGCAGTGGGGGACAGGGACGCGAGCAGTACTTC TRBJ2-7 TRBV2 TRBD1 few
CAWSVQANTEAFF TGTGCCTGGAGTGTACAGGCGAACACTGAAGCTTTCTTT TRBJ1-1 TRBV30 NA NA
CASSLVLPGAFF TGTGCCAGCAGCTTGGTGCTCCCAGGGGCTTTCTTT TRBJ1-1 TRBV7-8 NA NA
CASSPGGLAAYEQYF TGTGCCAGCAGCCCTGGGGGGCTAGCGGCCTACGAGCAGTACTTC TRBJ2-7 TRBV7-9 NA NA
CASSLGATGRTNEKLFF TGTGCCAGCAGCTTAGGTGCCACGGGTCGGACTAATGAAAAACTGTTTTTT TRBJ1-4 TRBV11-2 NA NA
CASSLNYRADSPLHF TGTGCCAGCAGCTTAAATTACAGGGCGGATTCACCCCTCCACTTT TRBJ1-6 TRBV7-2 NA NA
CASSQGQNYGYTF TGTGCCAGCAGTCAGGGACAGAACTATGGCTACACCTTC TRBJ1-2 TRBV2 TRBD1 NA
CASSQYVSNYGYTF TGTGCCAGCAGCCAATACGTCAGTAACTATGGCTACACCTTC TRBJ1-2 TRBV3-1/TRBV3-2 NA few
CASSVVGYEQFF TGTGCCAGCAGTGTGGTGGGCTATGAGCAGTTCTTC TRBJ2-1 TRBV2 NA NA